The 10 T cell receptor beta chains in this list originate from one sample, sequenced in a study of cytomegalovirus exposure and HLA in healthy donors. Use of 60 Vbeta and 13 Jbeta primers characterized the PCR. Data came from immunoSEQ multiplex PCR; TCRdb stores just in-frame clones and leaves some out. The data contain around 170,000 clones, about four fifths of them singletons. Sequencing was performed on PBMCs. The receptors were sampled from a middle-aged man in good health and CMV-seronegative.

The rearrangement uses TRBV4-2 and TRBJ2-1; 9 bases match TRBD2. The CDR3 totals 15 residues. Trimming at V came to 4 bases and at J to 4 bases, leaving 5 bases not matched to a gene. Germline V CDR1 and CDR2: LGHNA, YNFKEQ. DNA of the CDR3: TGTGCCAGCAGCCGGAGCGGGGGGTATTACAATGAGCAGTTCTTC. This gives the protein CASSRSGGYYNEQFF.

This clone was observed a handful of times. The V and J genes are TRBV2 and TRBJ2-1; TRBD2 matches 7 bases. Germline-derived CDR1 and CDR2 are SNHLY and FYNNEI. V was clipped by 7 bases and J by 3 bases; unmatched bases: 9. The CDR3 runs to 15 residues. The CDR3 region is CASTGGDRNYNEQFF. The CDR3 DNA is TGTGCCAGCACTGGGGGGGACCGAAACTACAATGAGCAGTTCTTC.

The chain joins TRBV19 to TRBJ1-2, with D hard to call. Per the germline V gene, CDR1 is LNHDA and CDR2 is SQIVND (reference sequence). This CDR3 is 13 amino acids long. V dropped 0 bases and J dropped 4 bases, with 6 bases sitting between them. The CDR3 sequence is CASSIEAGYGYTF. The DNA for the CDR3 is TGTGCCAGTAGTATAGAGGCGGGCTATGGCTACACCTTC.

The DNA of the CDR3 is TGTGCCAGCCGGGGTACAGAACCTGGAAACACCATATATTTT. Protein sequence: CASRGTEPGNTIYF. The V gene is TRBV19, the J gene TRBJ1-3; D call uncertain. The CDR3 sequence is 14 residues long. V was cut by 9 bases and J by 2 bases, with 14 bases left in between. Germline V gene data show CDR1 as LNHDA and CDR2 as SQIVND (reference sequence).

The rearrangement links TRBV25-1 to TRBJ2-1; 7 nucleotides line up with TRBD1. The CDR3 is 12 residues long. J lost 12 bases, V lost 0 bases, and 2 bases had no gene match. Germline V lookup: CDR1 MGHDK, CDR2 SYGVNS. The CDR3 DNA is TGTGCCAGCAGTGAATATCGGACAGGGCAGTTCTTC. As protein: CASSEYRTGQFF.

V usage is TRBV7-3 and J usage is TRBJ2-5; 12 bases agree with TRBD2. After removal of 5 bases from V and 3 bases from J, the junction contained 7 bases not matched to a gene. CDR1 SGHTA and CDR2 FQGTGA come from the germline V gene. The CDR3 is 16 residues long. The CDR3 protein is CASSLRLAGVEETQYF. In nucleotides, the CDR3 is TGTGCCAGCAGCCTCAGACTAGCGGGGGTGGAAGAGACCCAGTACTTC. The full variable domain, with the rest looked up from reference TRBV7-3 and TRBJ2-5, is GAGVSQTPSNKVTEKGKYVELRCDPISGHTALYWYRQSLGQGPEFLIYFQGTGAADDSGLPNDRFFAVRPEGSVSTLKIQRTERGDSAVYLCASSLRLAGVEETQYFGPGTRLLVL.

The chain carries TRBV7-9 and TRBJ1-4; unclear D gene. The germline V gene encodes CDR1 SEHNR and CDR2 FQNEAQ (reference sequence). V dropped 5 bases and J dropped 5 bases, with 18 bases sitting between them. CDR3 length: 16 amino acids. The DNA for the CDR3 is TGTGCCAGCAGCGAATTATCCATGGGCCGAAATGAAAAACTGTTTTTT. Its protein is CASSELSMGRNEKLFF.

The CDR3: CAISFGQDSYEQYF. The CDR3 DNA follows: TGTGCCATCAGTTTCGGACAGGATTCCTACGAGCAGTACTTC. The gene calls are TRBV10-3 and TRBJ2-7, with 7 bases fitting TRBD1. This CDR3 comprises 14 residues. V gave up 5 bases and J gave up 1 base; unmatched junction bases: 5. The V gene's germline CDR1 is ENHRY and CDR2 SYGVKD.

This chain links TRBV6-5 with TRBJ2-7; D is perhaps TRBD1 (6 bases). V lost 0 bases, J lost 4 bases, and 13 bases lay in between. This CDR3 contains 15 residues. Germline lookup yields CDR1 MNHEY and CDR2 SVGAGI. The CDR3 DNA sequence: TGTGCCAGCAGTTACTCGTGGCAGGGGCTATACGAGCAGTACTTC. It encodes CASSYSWQGLYEQYF.

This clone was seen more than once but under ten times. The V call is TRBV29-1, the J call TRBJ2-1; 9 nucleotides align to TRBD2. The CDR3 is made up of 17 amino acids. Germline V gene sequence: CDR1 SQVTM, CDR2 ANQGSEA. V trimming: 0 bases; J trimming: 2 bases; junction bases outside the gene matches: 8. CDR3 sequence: CSVEDHSSGTPYNEQFF. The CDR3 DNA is TGCAGCGTTGAAGATCATTCTAGCGGGACCCCCTACAATGAGCAGTTCTTC.